This T cell receptor (beta chain) originates from a study of blood T cell repertoires in COVID-19. Study details: T cells, B-cell-depleted T cells, or PBMCs supplied cDNA or gDNA.

The CDR3 covers 15 residues. Losses at the gene ends were 1 base for V and 6 bases for J; bases not matched to a gene: 5. Germline CDR1 and CDR2: SGHTA and FQGNSA. Assay: immunoSEQ multiplex PCR; the TCRdb copy retains only in-frame clones and omits some. The repertoire consists of approximately 140,000 clones, with around 86% occurring once and the leading ten covering more than 1.5%. The chain combines TRBV7-2 with TRBJ2-2; 7 nucleotides align to TRBD2. Sequencing input: peripheral blood. The clonotype comes from a human donor in a cohort sampled during active COVID-19. The CDR3 here is CASSLEPGRPGELFF. CDR3 DNA sequence: TGTGCCAGCAGCTTAGAGCCCGGGAGGCCCGGGGAGCTGTTTTTT.